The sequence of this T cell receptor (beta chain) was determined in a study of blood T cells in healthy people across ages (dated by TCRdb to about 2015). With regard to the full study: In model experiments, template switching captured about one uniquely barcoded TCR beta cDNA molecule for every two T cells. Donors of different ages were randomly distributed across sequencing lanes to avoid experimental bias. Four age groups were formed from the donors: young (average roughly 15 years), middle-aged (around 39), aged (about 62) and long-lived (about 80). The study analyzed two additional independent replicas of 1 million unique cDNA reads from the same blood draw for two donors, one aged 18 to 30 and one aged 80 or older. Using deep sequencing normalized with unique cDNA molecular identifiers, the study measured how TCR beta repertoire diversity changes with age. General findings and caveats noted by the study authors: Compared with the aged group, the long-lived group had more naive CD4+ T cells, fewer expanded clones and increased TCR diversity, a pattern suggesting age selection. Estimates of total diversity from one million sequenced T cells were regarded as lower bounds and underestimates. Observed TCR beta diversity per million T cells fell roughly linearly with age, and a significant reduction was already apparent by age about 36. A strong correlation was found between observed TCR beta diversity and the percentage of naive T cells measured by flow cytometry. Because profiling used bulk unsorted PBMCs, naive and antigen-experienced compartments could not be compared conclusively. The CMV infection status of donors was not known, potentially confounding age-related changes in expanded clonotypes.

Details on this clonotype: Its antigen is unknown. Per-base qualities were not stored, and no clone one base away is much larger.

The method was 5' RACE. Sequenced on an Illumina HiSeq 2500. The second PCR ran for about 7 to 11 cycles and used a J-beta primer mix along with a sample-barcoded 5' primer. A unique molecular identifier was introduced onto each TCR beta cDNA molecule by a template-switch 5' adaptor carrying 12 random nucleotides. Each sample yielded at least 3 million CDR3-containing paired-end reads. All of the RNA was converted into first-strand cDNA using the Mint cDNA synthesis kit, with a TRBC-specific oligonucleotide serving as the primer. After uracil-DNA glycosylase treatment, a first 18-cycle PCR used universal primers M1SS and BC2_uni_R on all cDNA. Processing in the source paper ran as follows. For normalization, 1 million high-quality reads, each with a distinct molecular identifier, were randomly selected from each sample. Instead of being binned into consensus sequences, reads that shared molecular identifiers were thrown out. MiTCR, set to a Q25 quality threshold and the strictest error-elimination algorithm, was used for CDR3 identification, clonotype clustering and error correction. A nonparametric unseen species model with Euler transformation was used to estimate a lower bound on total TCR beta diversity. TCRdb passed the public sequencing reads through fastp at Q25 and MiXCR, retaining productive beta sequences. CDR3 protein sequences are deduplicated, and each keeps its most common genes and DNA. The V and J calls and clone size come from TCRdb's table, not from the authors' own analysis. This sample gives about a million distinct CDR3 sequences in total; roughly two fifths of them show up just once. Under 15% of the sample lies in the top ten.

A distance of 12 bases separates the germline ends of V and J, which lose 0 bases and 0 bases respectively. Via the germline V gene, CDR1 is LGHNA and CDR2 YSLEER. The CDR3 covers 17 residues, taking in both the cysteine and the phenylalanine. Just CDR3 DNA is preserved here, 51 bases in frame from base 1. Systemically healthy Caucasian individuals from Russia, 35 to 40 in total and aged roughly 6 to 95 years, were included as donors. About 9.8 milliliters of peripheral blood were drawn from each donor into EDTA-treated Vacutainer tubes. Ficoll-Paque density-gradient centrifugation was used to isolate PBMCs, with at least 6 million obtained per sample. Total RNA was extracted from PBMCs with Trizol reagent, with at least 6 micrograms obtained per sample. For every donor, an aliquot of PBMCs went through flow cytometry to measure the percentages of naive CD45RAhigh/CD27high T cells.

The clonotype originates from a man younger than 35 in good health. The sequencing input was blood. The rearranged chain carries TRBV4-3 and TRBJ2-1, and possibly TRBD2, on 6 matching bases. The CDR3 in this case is CASSQDGGLSSYNEQFF. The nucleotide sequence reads TGCGCCAGCAGCCAAGATGGGGGACTGAGCTCCTACAATGAGCAGTTCTTC.